The 29 T cell receptor beta chains below come from one sample, sequenced in a study of cytomegalovirus exposure and HLA in healthy donors. TCRdb's table, derived via immunoSEQ multiplex PCR, lists solely in-frame clones and lacks some. The table lists about 120,000 clones, 90% to 97% of them singletons. Sequenced input: PBMCs. Every receptor here comes from a man aged 18-30 years in good health and CMV-seronegative.

This chain connects TRBV30 to TRBJ2-7; D not resolved. Germline lookup yields CDR1 GTSNPN and CDR2 SVGIG (reference sequence). Deletions cut 2 bases from V and 0 bases from J, with 5 bases between. This CDR3 has 12 residues. CDR3 DNA sequence: TGTGCCTGGAGTAGGAGCTCCTACGAGCAGTACTTC. As protein: CAWSRSSYEQYF.

The chain has TRBV19 and TRBJ2-7; TRBD1 aligns across 9 bases. Germline V gene data show CDR1 as LNHDA and CDR2 as SQIVND (reference sequence). The CDR3 extends over 14 amino acids. Trimming took 6 bases from V and 3 from J; bases not matched to a gene: 6. The CDR3 region has the DNA TGTGCCAGTAGACCCGGGACAGGGAACTACGAGCAGTACTTC. It translates to CASRPGTGNYEQYF.

This chain uses TRBV18 with TRBJ1-2; 9 positions agree with TRBD1. The length of the CDR3 is 13 residues. Trimming removed 6 bases from V and 4 bases from J; junction bases left unmatched: 3. In germline, CDR1 is KGHSH, CDR2 LQKENI. The CDR3 DNA reads TGTGCCAGCTCCACAGGGGGCGGCTATGGCTACACCTTC. Amino acid sequence: CASSTGGGYGYTF.

This chain joins TRBV19 and TRBJ2-1; D is perhaps TRBD1 (6 bases). This CDR3 region has 14 residues. V lost 5 bases and J lost 4, with 12 bases in between. Germline-derived CDR1 and CDR2 are LNHDA and SQIVND (reference sequence). The CDR3 sequence is CASSPGVPYNEQFF. Written as DNA, the CDR3 is TGTGCCAGTAGTCCAGGGGTCCCGTACAATGAGCAGTTCTTC. Full variable domain (missing parts from reference TRBV19 and TRBJ2-1): DGGITQSPKYLFRKEGQNVTLSCEQNLNHDAMYWYRQDPGQGLRLIYYSQIVNDFQKGDIAEGYSVSREKKESFPLTVTSAQKNPTAFYLCASSPGVPYNEQFFGPGTRLTVL.

The chain links TRBV18 to TRBJ2-7; D possibly corresponds to TRBD2 (5 bases). CDR3 length equals 16 residues. CDR1 KGHSH and CDR2 LQKENI come from the germline V gene. Trimming left V 1 base short and J 7 bases short, with 20 bases between. CDR3 bases: TGTGCCAGCTCACCACAGGAGGCAGGCTTAGAGCGGGAGCAGTACTTC. Its protein product is CASSPQEAGLEREQYF. The full variable domain, in which reference TRBV18 and TRBJ2-7 provide the parts outside the CDR3, is NAGVMQNPRHLVRRRGQEARLRCSPMKGHSHVYWYRQLPEEGLKFMVYLQKENIIDESGMPKERFSAEFPKEGPSILRIQQVVRGDSAAYFCASSPQEAGLEREQYFGPGTRLTVT.

As to this clone: Distinct nucleotide sequences in the sample also encode this CDR3. V is TRBV5-6 and J is TRBJ2-3; D is unresolved. The V end was cut by 4 bases, the J end by 1 base, with 4 bases between. CDR1 is SGHDT and CDR2 is YYEEEE in the germline V gene. The CDR3 extends over 12 amino acids. The CDR3: CASSSGTDTQYF. The CDR3 nucleotides are TGTGCCAGCAGCAGCGGCACAGATACGCAGTATTTT.

The chain has TRBV5-1 and TRBJ1-2; TRBD1 matches at 7 bases. The CDR3 consists of 14 residues. In germline, CDR1 is SGHRS, CDR2 YFSETQ. V dropped 4 bases and J dropped 8; count of bases not matched to a gene: 11. This chain's CDR3 is CASSSVDRAGGYTF. The DNA of the CDR3 is TGCGCCAGCAGCAGTGTCGACAGGGCTGGCGGCTACACCTTC.

The sample holds one count of this clone. The rearrangement joins TRBV28 to TRBJ2-1, with TRBD2 identical over 10 bases. Germline CDR1 is MDHEN and CDR2 is SYDVKM. Trimming at V came to 8 bases and at J to 6 bases, leaving 4 bases not matched to a gene. This CDR3 contains 13 residues. The CDR3 coding sequence is TGTGCCAGCGGGCGACTAGCGGGCAATGAGCAGTTCTTC. Translating it yields CASGRLAGNEQFF. Looking up the rest from reference TRBV28 and TRBJ2-1 gives the full variable domain: DVKVTQSSRYLVKRTGEKVFLECVQDMDHENMFWYRQDPGLGLRLIYFSYDVKMKEKGDIPEGYSVSREKKERFSLILESASTNQTSMYLCASGRLAGNEQFFGPGTRLTVL.

CDR3: CASSRSGVNHYEQYF. The CDR3 region has the DNA TGTGCCAGCAGCCGTAGCGGGGTTAACCACTACGAGCAGTACTTC. The chain links TRBV9 to TRBJ2-7, with 8 bases fitting TRBD2. Germline CDR1 reads SGDLS; CDR2 reads YYNGEE. With 4 bases clipped from V and 3 bases from J, the junction kept 9 bases outside the gene matches. The CDR3 spans 15 residues.

This clone was picked up one time. The J gene is TRBJ2-5, the V gene TRBV5-4; TRBD2 matches at 7 bases. Looked up from germline, CDR1 is SGHNT and CDR2 is YYREEE (reference sequence). The V gene end was trimmed by 4 bases and the J gene end by 3 bases; junction bases not matched to a gene: 9. The CDR3 runs 15 residues. In nucleotides, the CDR3 is TGTGCCAGCAGCCGAGGACTGGGGAGGGAAGAGACCCAGTACTTC. It yields the protein CASSRGLGREETQYF.

V gene TRBV29-1 combines with J gene TRBJ1-4, with 9 bases fitting TRBD1. Trimming at V came to 5 bases and at J to 8 bases, leaving 9 bases not matched to a gene. CDR1 SQVTM and CDR2 ANQGSEA come from the germline V gene. This CDR3 is 14 amino acids long. The CDR3 loop reads CSVSLTGGAEKLFF. As DNA, the CDR3 is TGCAGCGTTTCCCTCACAGGGGGCGCAGAAAAACTGTTTTTT. The variable domain in full, with the rest retrieved from reference TRBV29-1 and TRBJ1-4, is SAVISQKPSRDICQRGTSLTIQCQVDSQVTMMFWYRQQPGQSLTLIATANQGSEATYESGFVIDKFPISRPNLTFSTLTVSNMSPEDSSIYLCSVSLTGGAEKLFFGSGTQLSVL.

Here the CDR3 reads CASSFSGGDNEQFF. CDR3 nucleotides: TGTGCCAGCAGCTTCAGCGGGGGAGACAATGAGCAGTTCTTC. The chain carries TRBV9 and TRBJ2-1; 8 bases are a match to TRBD2. Trimming removed 4 bases from V and 5 bases from J; junction bases left unmatched: 5. The CDR3 is 14 residues long. The germline CDR1 and CDR2 sequences are SGDLS and YYNGEE.

This rearrangement joins TRBV4-2 to TRBJ1-5; D uncertain. The germline gives CDR1 LGHNA, CDR2 YNFKEQ. Trimming removed 0 bases from V and 7 bases from J, with 7 bases in between. The CDR3 loop spans 13 amino acids. CDR3 sequence reads: CASSQEWRQPQHF. In nucleotides, the CDR3 is TGTGCCAGCAGCCAAGAATGGAGGCAGCCCCAGCATTTT.

The rearrangement links TRBV7-2 to TRBJ1-1, with TRBD1 identical over 8 bases. The CDR3 covers 15 residues. V trimming: 5 bases; J trimming: 6 bases; junction bases outside the gene matches: 11. CDR1 and CDR2 (germline): SGHTA, FQGNSA. CDR3 amino acids: CASSIQGAASPEAFF. In DNA, the CDR3 is TGTGCCAGCAGCATCCAGGGGGCGGCCTCCCCTGAAGCTTTCTTT.

V gene TRBV4-3 combines with J gene TRBJ2-1; 8 bases line up with TRBD2. The V gene's germline CDR1 is LGHNA and CDR2 YSLEER. The J segment lost 12 bases and the V segment lost 0 bases, leaving 10 bases of the junction unmatched. CDR3 length equals 15 residues. This CDR3 is CASSQEASGLSPQFF. CDR3 coding DNA: TGCGCCAGCAGCCAAGAGGCTAGCGGGCTCTCTCCGCAGTTCTTC.

V usage is TRBV30 and J usage is TRBJ2-2; 11 bases match TRBD2. V gave up 6 bases and J gave up 7 bases; unmatched junction bases: 7. The CDR3 contains 14 residues. The V gene's germline CDR1 is GTSNPN and CDR2 SVGIG (reference sequence). CDR3 sequence (DNA): TGTGCCTGCAGTAGCGGGAGGGGGGGCGGGGAGCTGTTTTTT. Its translation: CACSSGRGGGELFF.

V usage is TRBV9 and J usage is TRBJ1-4, with TRBD1 as a possible D gene (6 bases). V was clipped by 4 bases and J by 12 bases, with 22 bases between them. The CDR3 spans 15 residues. The V gene's germline CDR1 is SGDLS and CDR2 YYNGEE. CDR3 nucleotide sequence: TGTGCCAGCAGCCCCCAAACCGGGACATTCGGGGAACTGTTTTTT. Its protein is CASSPQTGTFGELFF.

V gene TRBV29-1 combines with J gene TRBJ2-7; a weak D match, TRBD2 (7 bases). The V end lost 6 bases, the J end lost 7 bases, and 16 bases lay between the germline ends. This CDR3 region has 12 residues. The germline V gene encodes CDR1 SQVTM and CDR2 ANQGSEA. The chain's CDR3 is CSVLGGAGEQYF. The DNA for the CDR3 is TGCAGCGTCTTGGGGGGGGCAGGGGAGCAGTACTTC.

This clone was detected only once. The rearrangement joins TRBV7-3 to TRBJ2-7, with TRBD2 as a possible D gene (5 bases). The germline gives CDR1 SGHTA, CDR2 FQGTGA. V gave up 5 bases and J gave up 0 bases, with 11 bases separating them. This CDR3 contains 14 residues. The chain's CDR3 is CASSPGLFSYEQYF. In DNA, the CDR3 is TGTGCCAGCAGCCCCGGACTTTTCTCCTACGAGCAGTACTTC.

The chain is built from TRBV19 and TRBJ1-2, with a tentative D call TRBD1 (5 bases). V gave up 6 bases and J gave up 2 bases, with 10 bases separating them. Germline CDR1 is LNHDA and CDR2 is SQIVND (reference sequence). This CDR3 is built from 13 residues. CDR3 nucleotides: TGTGCCAGTAGCGGGGGACGCAACTATGGCTACACCTTC. Its protein is CASSGGRNYGYTF.

This sequence joins TRBV11-2 and TRBJ1-5, with a tentative D call TRBD1 (6 bases). This CDR3 is built from 13 residues. The germline CDR1 and CDR2 sequences are SGHAT and FQNNGV. The V gene lost 6 bases and the J gene lost 5 bases, with 11 bases spanning the gap. The DNA for the CDR3 is TGTGCCAGCAGGGCCTCAGGGGATCAGCCCCAGCATTTT. Translation gives CASRASGDQPQHF.

The chain links TRBV5-1 to TRBJ1-2; TRBD1 matches 9 bases. This CDR3 comprises 16 residues. V was pared by 5 bases and J by 0 bases, with 8 bases of the junction left unmatched. Germline assignment: CDR1 SGHRS and CDR2 YFSETQ. The CDR3, as DNA: TGCGCCAGCAGAGCCGGGACAGGGCTCACTAACTATGGCTACACCTTC. It specifies CASRAGTGLTNYGYTF.

The chain recombines TRBV11-2 with TRBJ2-5; TRBD2 aligns across 7 bases. CDR3 length: 13 residues. Per germline, CDR1 SGHAT and CDR2 FQNNGV. V shed 4 bases, J shed 3 bases, and the junction held 2 bases outside the gene matches. The CDR3 nucleotides read TGTGCCAGCAGCTGGAGCGGGGAAGAGACCCAGTACTTC. This gives the protein CASSWSGEETQYF.

This chain links TRBV9 with TRBJ2-5; 7 bases match TRBD2. With V trimmed by 2 bases and J by 5 bases, 12 bases remained unmatched. The CDR3 loop spans 16 amino acids. Germline CDR1 is SGDLS and CDR2 is YYNGEE. The CDR3 protein is CASSVGEGGPFETQYF. The CDR3 DNA reads as TGTGCCAGCAGCGTTGGGGAGGGAGGGCCATTTGAGACCCAGTACTTC.

This clone was observed a single time. The J gene is TRBJ1-1, the V gene TRBV6-5; D remains ambiguous. From germline, CDR1 is MNHEY and CDR2 SVGAGI. Between the trimmed V and J ends, which lost 4 bases and 1 base, there was a span of 10 bases. This CDR3 is 14 amino acids long. CDR3 protein: CASSLAGRNTEAFF. The CDR3 DNA reads as TGTGCCAGCAGTTTAGCCGGGAGGAACACTGAAGCTTTCTTT.

The chain is built from TRBV9 and TRBJ2-2, with D possibly TRBD2 on 6 matching bases. Per germline, CDR1 SGDLS and CDR2 YYNGEE. Trimming removed 0 bases at V and 4 bases at J, with 16 bases between. The CDR3 has 17 amino acids. The CDR3 nucleotides read TGTGCCAGCAGCGTAGTCCCACCCGGGAGCGGCACCGGGGAGCTGTTTTTT. Its translation is CASSVVPPGSGTGELFF.

The chain has TRBV19 and TRBJ2-2, with D perhaps matching TRBD1 (6 bases). The CDR3 is 14 residues long. Germline CDR1 and CDR2: LNHDA and SQIVND (reference sequence). Trimming pared 6 bases from V and 7 bases from J, leaving 15 bases between. The CDR3 DNA is TGTGCCAGTAGACCGGGACAAGTCGTCGGGGAGCTGTTTTTT. It yields the protein CASRPGQVVGELFF.

V gene TRBV11-2 combines with J gene TRBJ2-3; D is uncertain. This CDR3 spans 14 amino acids. CDR1 and CDR2 (germline): SGHAT, FQNNGV. Trimming took off 7 bases at V and 3 bases at J, with 14 bases between the two ends. The CDR3 here is CASTSWQLTDTQYF. The DNA of the CDR3 is TGTGCCAGCACAAGTTGGCAGTTGACAGATACGCAGTATTTT.

The chain combines TRBV11-2 with TRBJ2-1; 10 positions match TRBD1. J was trimmed by 5 bases and V by 5 bases; bases with no gene match: 6. CDR1 is SGHAT and CDR2 is FQNNGV in the germline V gene. The CDR3 consists of 15 residues. The CDR3 loop is CASSGDRGRHNEQFF. The CDR3 bases are TGTGCCAGCAGCGGGGACAGGGGAAGGCACAATGAGCAGTTCTTC.